This TCR beta chain was captured by sequencing in a study of blood T cell repertoires in COVID-19. Study-level information: The United States, Italy and Spain were the sources of the acute and convalescent COVID-19 samples. PBMCs, B-cell-depleted T cells, or T cells were the source of the cDNA or gDNA that made up the material.

CDR3 length: 13 residues. With V trimmed by 6 bases and J by 5 bases, 5 bases remained unmatched. Germline values: CDR1 SQVTM, CDR2 ANQGSEA. In the authors' workflow: From reference gene primer amplification, estimates of nucleated cell counts were derived. The method was immunoSEQ multiplex PCR; TCRdb's version includes in-frame clones alone and lacks a portion of them. For V, J and clone size, that table is used; D and trimming come from the DNA. Counted here are roughly 200,000 clones, 70% to 90% occurring once; the ten biggest clones make up roughly 21%. The chain couples TRBV29-1 to TRBJ1-5; 9 bases fit TRBD1. The material sequenced was peripheral blood. The origin of this receptor is a man aged 55 to 70 with active or convalescent COVID-19. CDR3 loop: CSVKQGADQPQHF. The CDR3 DNA reads TGCAGCGTCAAACAGGGGGCGGATCAGCCCCAGCATTTT. The full variable domain, rest sourced from reference TRBV29-1 and TRBJ1-5, is SAVISQKPSRDICQRGTSLTIQCQVDSQVTMMFWYRQQPGQSLTLIATANQGSEATYESGFVIDKFPISRPNLTFSTLTVSNMSPEDSSIYLCSVKQGADQPQHFGDGTRLSIL.